Below, 10 T cell receptor beta chains from the same sample are listed, as sequenced in a study of cytomegalovirus exposure and HLA in healthy donors. With 60 Vbeta and 13 Jbeta primers, the PCR was carried out. Measured with immunoSEQ multiplex PCR; TCRdb has only the in-frame clones, and not every one. The table shows roughly 140,000 clones, with roughly 80% occurring only once. Sequenced: PBMCs. The receptor source for this set is a middle-aged man in good health and CMV-seropositive.

In its sample, this clone was seen a few times. V gene TRBV28 combines with J gene TRBJ2-7, with D hard to call. CDR1 and CDR2 from the germline V gene are MDHEN and SYDVKM. With 5 bases removed from V and 3 bases from J, the gap between germline ends came to 14 bases. This CDR3 contains 14 residues. For the CDR3, the DNA is TGTGCCAGCAGTCTAGGTCTGGTTAACTACGAGCAGTACTTC. This encodes CASSLGLVNYEQYF.

The chain uses TRBV19 and TRBJ2-2; 7 nucleotides align to TRBD2. The length of the CDR3 is 15 residues. Germline assignment: CDR1 LNHDA and CDR2 SQIVND (reference sequence). V was pared by 5 bases and J by 0 bases, with 3 bases of the junction left unmatched. The CDR3 nucleotides are TGTGCCAGTAGTTGGGGGGGAACGAACACCGGGGAGCTGTTTTTT. Amino acids: CASSWGGTNTGELFF.

This clone was found once. The J gene is TRBJ2-1, the V gene TRBV12-5, with D perhaps TRBD2 (5 bases). The germline gives CDR1 LGHNT, CDR2 FRNRAP. This CDR3 comprises 14 residues. V was pared by 0 bases and J by 6 bases, with 9 bases between. The CDR3 DNA is TGTGCTAGTGGTTTGGTAGGTGGGAGCAATGAGCAGTTCTTC. Translated: CASGLVGGSNEQFF.

The genes are TRBV19 and TRBJ2-1, with 8 nucleotides matching TRBD1. Germline CDR1 LNHDA, CDR2 SQIVND (reference sequence). The CDR3 runs to 14 residues. After removal of 0 bases from V and 7 bases from J, the junction contained 2 bases not matched to a gene. The CDR3 region is CASSIDWTGNEQFF. CDR3 coding DNA: TGTGCCAGTAGTATAGATTGGACAGGGAATGAGCAGTTCTTC.

The genes are TRBV28 and TRBJ2-7; TRBD2 is a possible D gene (5 bases). The CDR3 is 14 residues long. Germline V gene lookup returns CDR1 MDHEN and CDR2 SYDVKM. The ends were cut back, 3 bases at V and 0 bases at J, with 9 bases in the middle. CDR3 protein: CASSFGLNSYEQYF. In DNA, the CDR3 is TGTGCCAGCAGTTTCGGACTGAACTCCTACGAGCAGTACTTC.

This sequence joins TRBV12-5 and TRBJ1-1; perhaps TRBD1 as D (6 bases). Looked up from germline, CDR1 is LGHNT and CDR2 is FRNRAP. Trimming shortened V by 6 bases and J by 4 bases, and 15 bases separated the two germline ends. This CDR3 has 14 residues. This chain's CDR3 is CASGPTGLSTEAFF. In DNA form, the CDR3 reads TGTGCTAGTGGCCCTACAGGGTTGAGCACTGAAGCTTTCTTT.

Concerning this clone: Other DNA sequences from this sample encode an identical CDR3 as well. The V gene is TRBV28, the J gene TRBJ2-5; TRBD1 agrees at 10 bases. V trimming: 6 bases; J trimming: 4 bases; junction bases outside the gene matches: 2. Germline V gene sequence: CDR1 MDHEN, CDR2 SYDVKM. This CDR3 spans 13 amino acids. The CDR3 DNA reads TGTGCCAGCAGGGGACAGGGGATAGAGACCCAGTACTTC. Protein sequence: CASRGQGIETQYF. Full variable domain (rest looked up from reference TRBV28 and TRBJ2-5): DVKVTQSSRYLVKRTGEKVFLECVQDMDHENMFWYRQDPGLGLRLIYFSYDVKMKEKGDIPEGYSVSREKKERFSLILESASTNQTSMYLCASRGQGIETQYFGPGTRLLVL.

This rearrangement joins TRBV11-2 to TRBJ1-1; no reliable D call. This CDR3 region has 16 residues. From germline, CDR1 is SGHAT and CDR2 FQNNGV. Between the trimmed V and J ends, which lost 0 bases and 5 bases, there was a span of 16 bases. CDR3 in DNA: TGTGCCAGCAGCTTAGATCTTACTGCTGGGCGAACTGAAGCTTTCTTT. It translates to CASSLDLTAGRTEAFF.

The CDR3 DNA reads TGTGCCAGCAGCTTAACGACAACCGGGAACACTGAAGCTTTCTTT. Translating it yields CASSLTTTGNTEAFF. The V gene is TRBV7-2, the J gene TRBJ1-1; D remains ambiguous. The CDR3 runs to 15 residues. Between the trimmed V and J ends, which lost 2 bases and 1 base, there was a span of 11 bases. CDR1 is SGHTA, CDR2 FQGNSA, per germline.

The chain employs TRBV9 and TRBJ2-7, with TRBD2 as a possible D gene (6 bases). The CDR3 runs 15 residues. V dropped 0 bases and J dropped 2 bases, with 12 bases sitting between them. Germline CDR1 SGDLS, CDR2 YYNGEE. In nucleotides, the CDR3 is TGTGCCAGCAGCGTAGGGTCAGCGGGCACCTACGAGCAGTACTTC. Its protein product is CASSVGSAGTYEQYF.